This TCR beta chain was observed in a study of cytomegalovirus exposure and HLA in healthy donors. Whole-study context: Previous work identified some 120 million unique TCR beta sequences from 150 million to 200 million T cells. Findings and caveats of the study: Presence/absence analysis assumed near-uniform sequencing depth across donors.

For this clone: Antigen specificity is unknown. Sequence at one end of the junction differs from germline and may be a read error.

The CDR3 runs to 15 residues. Germline values: CDR1 SSHAT, CDR2 FNYEAQ (reference sequence). 13 Jbeta primers and 60 Vbeta primers were used for the PCR. Only in-frame clones appear in the TCRdb table, and some are missing; sequencing was by immunoSEQ multiplex PCR. Among about 120,000 clones listed, about 81% were seen once. Sequencing was performed on PBMCs. The V call is TRBV7-7, the J call TRBJ2-5; 8 positions match TRBD2. This clonotype originated in a woman in her 50s in good health and CMV-seropositive. This CDR3 reads CASSLTGTSEETQYF. The CDR3 bases are TGTGCTAGCAGCCTAACCGGGACTAGTGAGGAGACCCAGTACTTC.